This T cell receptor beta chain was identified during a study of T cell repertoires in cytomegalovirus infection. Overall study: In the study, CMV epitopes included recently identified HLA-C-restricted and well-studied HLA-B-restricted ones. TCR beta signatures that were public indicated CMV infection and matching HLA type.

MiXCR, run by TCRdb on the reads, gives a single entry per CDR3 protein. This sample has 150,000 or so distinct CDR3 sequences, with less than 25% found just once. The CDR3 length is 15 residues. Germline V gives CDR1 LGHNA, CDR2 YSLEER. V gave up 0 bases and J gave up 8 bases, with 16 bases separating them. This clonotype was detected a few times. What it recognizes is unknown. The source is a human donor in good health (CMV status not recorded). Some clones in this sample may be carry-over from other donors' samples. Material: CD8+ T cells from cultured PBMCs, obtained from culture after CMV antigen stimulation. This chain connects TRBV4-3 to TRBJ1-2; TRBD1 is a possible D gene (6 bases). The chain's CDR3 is CASSQDQGNVGGYTF. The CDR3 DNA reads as TGCGCCAGCAGCCAAGATCAGGGGAATGTAGGAGGCTACACCTTC.